This T cell receptor beta chain stems from a study of shared clonotypes between healthy human individuals. Across several immunoSEQ plates, the genomic DNA of each subset was split evenly. Sequenced by immunoSEQ multiplex PCR; TCRdb stores in-frame clones only, minus some. The sample has about half a million clones; 81% are singletons. On this clone: With only one base between it and a far larger clone, this is likely a read error.

Nashville, Tennessee was home to all donors, who were Caucasian adults. The CDR3 spans 12 residues. The V end lost 6 bases, the J end lost 6 bases, and 11 bases lay between the germline ends. Germline values: CDR1 MDHEN, CDR2 SYDVKM. Sample: PBMCs. The rearrangement joins TRBV28 to TRBJ1-1; D is undetermined. The sequence came from a woman aged 40-49 years in good health. Some clones in this sample may be carry-over from other donors' samples. CDR3 nucleotide sequence: TGTGCCAGCAGGTTAACTGGGGCTGAAGCTTTCTTT. Translating gives CASRLTGAEAFF. Full variable domain (rest looked up from reference TRBV28 and TRBJ1-1): DVKVTQSSRYLVKRTGEKVFLECVQDMDHENMFWYRQDPGLGLRLIYFSYDVKMKEKGDIPEGYSVSREKKERFSLILESASTNQTSMYLCASRLTGAEAFFGQGTRLTVV.